This T cell receptor (beta chain) was recorded in a study of shared clonotypes between healthy human individuals. The CDR3 spans 14 residues. Trimming shortened V by 5 bases and J by 4 bases, and 12 bases separated the two germline ends. Germline CDR1 is SGHAT and CDR2 is FQNNGV. All donors were Caucasian adults living in Nashville, Tennessee. The sequenced material, unsorted PBMC DNA, was run on ten immunoSEQ deep assay plates. The assay was immunoSEQ multiplex PCR, and TCRdb's table has in-frame clones only and misses some. The sample has more than 450,000 clones; approximately 85% are singletons. Material for sequencing was PBMCs. The receptor comes from a middle-aged woman in good health. Some clones in this sample may be carry-over from other donors' samples. This chain links TRBV11-2 with TRBJ2-1; TRBD1 or TRBD2 may be the D gene (5 bases each). In nucleotides, the CDR3 is TGTGCCAGCAGCCAAGGGACCCTATACAATGAGCAGTTCTTC. It specifies CASSQGTLYNEQFF.